This T cell receptor (beta chain) was profiled in a study of blood T cell repertoires in COVID-19. In the study overall: Italy, Spain and the United States were the sources of the convalescent and acute COVID-19 samples.

The method was immunoSEQ multiplex PCR; TCRdb's version includes in-frame clones alone and lacks a portion of them. The sample holds 140,000 to 150,000 clones, 87% seen once. Trimming took off 4 bases at V and 3 bases at J, with 17 bases between the two ends. This CDR3 has 16 residues. From germline, CDR1 is SNHLY and CDR2 FYNNEI. Material for sequencing was PBMCs or T cells enriched from blood (not recorded which). This clonotype was obtained from a man between 60 and 70 years old who had recovered from COVID-19. This sequence joins TRBV2 and TRBJ2-3; D perhaps matches TRBD2 (7 bases). The CDR3 nucleotides read TGTGCCAGCAGTGGCCTGGGGGGGCCGGGGACAGATACGCAGTATTTT. This codes for CASSGLGGPGTDTQYF.